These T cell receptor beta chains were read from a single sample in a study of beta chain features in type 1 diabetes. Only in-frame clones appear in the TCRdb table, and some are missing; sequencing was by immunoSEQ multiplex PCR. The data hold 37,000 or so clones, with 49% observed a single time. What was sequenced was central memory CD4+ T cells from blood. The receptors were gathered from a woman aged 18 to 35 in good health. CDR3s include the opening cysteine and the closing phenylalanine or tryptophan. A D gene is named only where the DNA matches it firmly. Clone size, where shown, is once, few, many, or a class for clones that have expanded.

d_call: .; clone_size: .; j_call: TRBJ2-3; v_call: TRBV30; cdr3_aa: CAWSEGDTQYF; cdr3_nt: TGTGCCTGGAGTGAGGGGGATACGCAGTATTTT
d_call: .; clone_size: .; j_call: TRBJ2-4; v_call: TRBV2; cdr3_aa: CASSRDSLGNIQYF; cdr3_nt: TGTGCCAGCAGTCGGGATAGCTTAGGAAACATTCAGTACTTC
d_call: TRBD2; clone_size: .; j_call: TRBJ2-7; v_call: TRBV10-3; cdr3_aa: CAISRGLAEYEQYF; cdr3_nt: TGTGCCATCAGTAGGGGACTAGCGGAATACGAGCAGTACTTC
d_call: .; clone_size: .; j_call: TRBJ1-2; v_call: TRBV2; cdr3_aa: CASSVGGTGYTF; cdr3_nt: TGTGCCAGCAGTGTGGGAGGGACTGGCTACACCTTC
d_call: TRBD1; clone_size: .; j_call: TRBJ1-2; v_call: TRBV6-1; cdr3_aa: CASSETDRGEGYTF; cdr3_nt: TGTGCCAGCAGTGAAACGGACAGGGGTGAAGGCTACACCTTC
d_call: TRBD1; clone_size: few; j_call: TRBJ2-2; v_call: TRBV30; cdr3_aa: CAWSVGQGDTGELFF; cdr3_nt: TGTGCCTGGAGTGTTGGACAGGGAGATACCGGGGAGCTGTTTTTT
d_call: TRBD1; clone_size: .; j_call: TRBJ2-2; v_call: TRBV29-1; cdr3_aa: CSAHRGTGELFF; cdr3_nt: TGCAGCGCCCACAGGGGGACCGGGGAGCTGTTTTTT
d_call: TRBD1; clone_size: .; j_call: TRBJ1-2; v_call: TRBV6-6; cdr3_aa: CASNTGQGSYGYTF; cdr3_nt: TGTGCCAGCAACACGGGACAGGGGAGCTATGGCTACACCTTC
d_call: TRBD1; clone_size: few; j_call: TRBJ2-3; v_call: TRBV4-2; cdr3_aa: CASSQGVQGATDTQYF; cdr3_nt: TGTGCCAGCAGCCAAGGGGTACAGGGGGCCACAGATACGCAGTATTTT
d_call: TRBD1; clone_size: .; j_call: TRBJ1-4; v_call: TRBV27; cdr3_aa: CASSHDRARANEKLFF; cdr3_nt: TGTGCCAGCAGTCACGACAGGGCCAGGGCTAATGAAAAACTGTTTTTT
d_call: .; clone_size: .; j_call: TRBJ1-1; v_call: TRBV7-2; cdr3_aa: CASSLGLFTMNTEAFF; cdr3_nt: TGTGCCAGCAGCTTGGGACTATTCACCATGAACACTGAAGCTTTCTTT
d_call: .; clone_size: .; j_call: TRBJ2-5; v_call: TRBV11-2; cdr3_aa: CASSLGSGQLSETQYF; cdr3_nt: TGTGCCAGCAGCTTAGGGTCCGGACAGTTATCAGAGACCCAGTACTTC
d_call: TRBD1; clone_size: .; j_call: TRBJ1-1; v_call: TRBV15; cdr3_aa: CATSSRTGGISEAFF; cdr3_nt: TGTGCCACCAGCAGCCGAACAGGGGGCATTTCTGAAGCTTTCTTT
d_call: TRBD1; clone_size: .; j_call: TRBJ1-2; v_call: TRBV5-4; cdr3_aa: CASSSTGGNYGYTF; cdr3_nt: TGTGCCAGCAGCTCGACAGGGGGCAACTATGGCTACACCTTC
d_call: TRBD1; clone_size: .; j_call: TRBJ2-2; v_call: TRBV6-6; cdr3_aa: CASRDRQGWAGELFF; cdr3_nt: TGTGCCAGCAGGGATCGACAGGGGTGGGCCGGGGAGCTGTTTTTT
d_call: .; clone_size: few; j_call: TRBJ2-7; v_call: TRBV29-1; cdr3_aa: CSVAVPPGYEQYF; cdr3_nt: TGCAGCGTTGCGGTTCCTCCGGGGTACGAGCAGTACTTC
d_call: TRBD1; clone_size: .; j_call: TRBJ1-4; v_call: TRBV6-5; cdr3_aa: CASSRGDRESEKLFF; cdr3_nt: TGTGCCAGCAGTAGAGGGGACAGGGAAAGTGAAAAACTGTTTTTT
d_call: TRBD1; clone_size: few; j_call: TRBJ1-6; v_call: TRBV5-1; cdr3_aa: CASSLDWDREESPLHF; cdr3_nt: TGCGCCAGCAGCTTGGATTGGGACAGGGAAGAATCACCCCTCCACTTT
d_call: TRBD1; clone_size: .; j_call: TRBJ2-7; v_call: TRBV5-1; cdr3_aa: CASSPPGQGTHEQYF; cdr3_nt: TGCGCCAGCAGCCCGCCGGGACAGGGTACCCACGAGCAGTACTTC
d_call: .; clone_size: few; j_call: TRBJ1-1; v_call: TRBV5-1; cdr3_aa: CASSFEVMNTEAFF; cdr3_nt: TGCGCCAGCAGCTTTGAGGTTATGAACACTGAAGCTTTCTTT
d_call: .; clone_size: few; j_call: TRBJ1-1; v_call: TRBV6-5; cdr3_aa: CASRRLATEAFF; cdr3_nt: TGTGCCTCCAGGAGGTTGGCGACTGAAGCTTTCTTT
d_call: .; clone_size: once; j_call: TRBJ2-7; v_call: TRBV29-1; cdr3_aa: CSVEGTKANEQYF; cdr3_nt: TGCAGCGTTGAAGGGACAAAGGCCAACGAGCAGTACTTC
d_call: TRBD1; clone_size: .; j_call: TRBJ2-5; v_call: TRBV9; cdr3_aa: CASSTGTEQETQYF; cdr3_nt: TGTGCCAGCAGCACAGGGACAGAACAAGAGACCCAGTACTTC
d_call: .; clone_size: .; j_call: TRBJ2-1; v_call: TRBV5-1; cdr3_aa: CASSLMRDEQFF; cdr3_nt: TGCGCCAGCAGCTTAATGAGGGATGAGCAGTTCTTC
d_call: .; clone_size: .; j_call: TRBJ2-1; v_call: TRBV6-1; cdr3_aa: CASSAGWVNEQFF; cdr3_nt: TGTGCCAGCAGCGCCGGGTGGGTAAATGAGCAGTTCTTC
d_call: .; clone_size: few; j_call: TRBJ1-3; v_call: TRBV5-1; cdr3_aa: CASSLNEDSGNTIYF; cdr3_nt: TGCGCCAGCAGCTTGAACGAGGACTCTGGAAACACCATATATTTT
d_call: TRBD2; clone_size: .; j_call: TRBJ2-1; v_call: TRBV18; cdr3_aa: CASSVGLAVRGDEQFF; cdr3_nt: TGTGCCAGCTCAGTGGGACTAGCGGTACGGGGCGATGAGCAGTTCTTC
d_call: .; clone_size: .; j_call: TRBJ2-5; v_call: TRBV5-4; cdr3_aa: CASTIVGGGETQYF; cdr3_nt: TGTGCCAGCACCATTGTTGGGGGCGGGGAGACCCAGTACTTC
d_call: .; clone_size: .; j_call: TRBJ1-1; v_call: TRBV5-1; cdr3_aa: CASSRQPTAMNTEAFF; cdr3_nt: TGCGCCAGCAGCAGACAGCCGACAGCCATGAACACTGAAGCTTTCTTT